The rows below give T cell receptor beta chains drawn from one sample of a study of shared clonotypes between healthy human individuals. TCRdb's copy holds only in-frame clones and misses some; the assay was immunoSEQ multiplex PCR. Of about 2.2 million clones in the sample, 93% are singletons; the top ten hold around 1.7%. The sample taken for sequencing was naive CD8+ T cells from PBMCs. These TCRs come from a man younger than 30 in good health. Some clones in this sample may be carry-over from other donors' samples. CDR3s include the opening cysteine and the closing phenylalanine or tryptophan. Each record gives: D gene, clone size, V gene, J gene, CDR3 DNA, CDR3 protein. D genes are given only for firm matches. Clone size, where shown, is once, few, many, or a class for clones that have expanded.

.	.	TRBV10-2	TRBJ2-5	TGCGCCAGCAGTGAAACTCCGAGGGAGACCCAGTACTTC	CASSETPRETQYF
.	.	TRBV7-8	TRBJ2-6	TGTGCCAGCAGCTCCGGCCCCTCCTCGGCCAACGTCCTGACTTTC	CASSSGPSSANVLTF
.	.	TRBV7-9	TRBJ2-7	TGTGCCAGCAGCGACAGACTTTTTTACGAGCAGTACTTC	CASSDRLFYEQYF
TRBD1	.	TRBV7-6	TRBJ2-1	TGTGCCAGCAGCTTAGGGACAGGGTTCTATGAGCAGTTCTTC	CASSLGTGFYEQFF
.	.	TRBV7-2	TRBJ1-1	TGTGCCAGCAGCTTAGCGGGCTTGAACACTGAAGCTTTCTTT	CASSLAGLNTEAFF
TRBD1	few	TRBV19	TRBJ1-5	TGTGCCAGTAGTACGTTACGACAGGGAAGCAATCAGCCCCAGCATTTT	CASSTLRQGSNQPQHF
.	.	TRBV19	TRBJ2-1	TGTGCCAGTAGTATCCAGGGGAGCGGCTACAATGAGCAGTTCTTC	CASSIQGSGYNEQFF
.	once	TRBV2	TRBJ2-7	TGTGCCAGCATGGCCAGTTCCTCCTACGAGCAGTACTTC	CASMASSSYEQYF
TRBD2	.	TRBV2	TRBJ2-1	TGTGCCAGCAGTGAAGGGCGAGCGGGAGGGCTGACCTACAATGAGCAGTTCTTC	CASSEGRAGGLTYNEQFF
.	.	TRBV27	TRBJ2-5	TGTGCCAGCAGTTTATCGTACAGTCTCCAAGAGACCCAGTACTTC	CASSLSYSLQETQYF
TRBD1	.	TRBV5-1	TRBJ2-2	TGCGCCAGCAGCTGGAGACAGGGGGCTGGCGCCGGGGAGCTGTTTTTT	CASSWRQGAGAGELFF
.	.	TRBV19	TRBJ2-7	TGTGCCAGTAGCTCGGCGGGTAACCTCTACGAGCAGTACTTC	CASSSAGNLYEQYF
TRBD2	.	TRBV27	TRBJ2-1	TGTGCCAGCAGTTTAATTAGCGGGACCTACAATGAGCAGTTCTTC	CASSLISGTYNEQFF
.	.	TRBV5-6	TRBJ2-1	TGTGCCAGCAGCTTGGTAGTGGGCATGGGGAATGAGCAGTTCTTC	CASSLVVGMGNEQFF
TRBD1	.	TRBV25-1	TRBJ2-1	TGTGCCAGCACTGTGGACAGGGGGCGGGAGCAGTTCTTC	CASTVDRGREQFF
TRBD2	.	TRBV15	TRBJ2-2	TGTGCCACCAGCAGAGTCCCTAGCGGGAACACCGGGGAGCTGTTTTTT	CATSRVPSGNTGELFF
.	.	TRBV12-5	TRBJ2-2	TGTGCTAGTGGTTTGTGGGGTTTGTACAGGGACACCGGGGAGCTGTTTTTT	CASGLWGLYRDTGELFF
.	.	TRBV29-1	TRBJ2-3	TGCAGCGTTTCGGGGTGGGCCCAGGGCACAGATACGCAGTATTTT	CSVSGWAQGTDTQYF
.	.	TRBV14	TRBJ2-2	TGTGCCAGCAGCCACCAAGGGACCGGGGAGCTGTTTTTT	CASSHQGTGELFF
.	.	TRBV27	TRBJ1-1	TGTGCCAGCAGGAAAGGGGTTGGAAACACTGAAGCTTTCTTT	CASRKGVGNTEAFF
.	.	TRBV7-9	TRBJ2-7	TGTGCCAGCAGCATGTCGTGGGGCTCCTACGAGCAGTACTTC	CASSMSWGSYEQYF
.	once	TRBV11-3	TRBJ2-5	TGTGCCAGCAGCGGTCGATATGGAGAGACCCAGTACTTC	CASSGRYGETQYF
TRBD1	.	TRBV10-3	TRBJ1-1	TGTGCCATCAGTGATTCGGGACAGGGCGTCATGAACACTGAAGCTTTCTTT	CAISDSGQGVMNTEAFF
TRBD1	once	TRBV19	TRBJ2-3	TGTGCCAGTAGTATAATGTTGGGACAGATCGGTGATACGCAGTATTTT	CASSIMLGQIGDTQYF
.	.	TRBV9	TRBJ2-6	TGTGCCAGCAGCGGTGACTCCGGGGGGGCCAACGTCCTGACTTTC	CASSGDSGGANVLTF
.	.	TRBV27	TRBJ2-5	TGTGCCAGCAGCCCAACTACAAATCAAGAGACCCAGTACTTC	CASSPTTNQETQYF
TRBD2	.	TRBV5-7	TRBJ2-2	TGTGCCAGCAGCCCGAAGGGGCTAGCGGGCACCGGGGAGCTGTTTTTT	CASSPKGLAGTGELFF
.	once	TRBV28	TRBJ1-3	TGTGCCAGCAGTTTATCGGGAGGGACTGGAAACACCATATATTTT	CASSLSGGTGNTIYF
TRBD1	.	TRBV13	TRBJ1-4	TGTGCCAGCAGCTTACAGGGGGCAGGCGAAAAACTGTTTTTT	CASSLQGAGEKLFF
.	.	TRBV6-5	TRBJ2-3	TGTGCCAGCAGTTACTCAGGGAGCACAGATACGCAGTATTTT	CASSYSGSTDTQYF
.	.	TRBV7-9	TRBJ2-2	TGTGCCAGCAGCGATTACCGGGACGGGAACACCGGGGAGCTGTTTTTT	CASSDYRDGNTGELFF
.	few	TRBV29-1	TRBJ2-2	TGCAGCGTTGGGGCTACCACCGGGGAGCTGTTTTTT	CSVGATTGELFF
.	.	TRBV15	TRBJ1-2	TGTGCCACCAGCTCCGCCGGGACGGGCTATGGCTACACCTTC	CATSSAGTGYGYTF
.	.	TRBV27	TRBJ2-3	TGTGCCAGCAGCCCCTTACCAGATACGCAGTATTTT	CASSPLPDTQYF
.	.	TRBV10-3	TRBJ2-1	TGTGCCATCAGTGTTGGGGTTGAGCAGTTCTTC	CAISVGVEQFF